The rows below give T cell receptor beta chains drawn from one sample of a study of blood T cell repertoires in COVID-19. Data came from immunoSEQ multiplex PCR; TCRdb stores just in-frame clones and leaves some out. The table lists about 190,000 clones, around nine tenths of them singletons. Sequencing used peripheral blood. The receptors stem from a woman between 40 and 55 years old who had recovered from COVID-19. Each CDR3 is given with its conserved first and last residue. D genes are given only for firm matches. Clone sizes are given selectively: once, few, many, or a class where the clone is expanded.

size,D,J,V,CDR3,DNA
NA,TRBD1,TRBJ2-1,TRBV2,CASSESDRGQSYNEQFF,TGTGCCAGCAGTGAAAGCGACAGGGGGCAAAGCTACAATGAGCAGTTCTTC
NA,NA,TRBJ1-4,TRBV10-2,CASSGGVAANEKLFF,TGCGCCAGCAGTGGCGGTGTCGCGGCTAATGAAAAACTGTTTTTT
NA,TRBD2,TRBJ2-3,TRBV7-8,CASSFIASSGRANTQYF,TGTGCCAGCAGCTTTATAGCGTCTAGCGGGAGGGCCAATACGCAGTATTTT
NA,NA,TRBJ2-4,TRBV7-9,CASTPGLPPGDIQYF,TGTGCCAGCACCCCGGGACTCCCCCCCGGAGACATTCAGTACTTC
NA,NA,TRBJ1-1,TRBV5-6,CASSWTFGEAFF,TGTGCCAGCAGCTGGACTTTCGGTGAAGCTTTCTTT
NA,NA,TRBJ2-7,TRBV12-3/TRBV12-4,CASSFGTDYEQYF,TGTGCCAGCAGTTTTGGCACAGACTACGAGCAGTACTTC
NA,NA,TRBJ1-5,TRBV27,CASRKGDQPQHF,TGTGCCAGCAGAAAAGGAGATCAGCCCCAGCATTTT
NA,TRBD1,TRBJ1-5,TRBV28,CASSHGTGTQPQHF,TGTGCCAGCAGTCATGGGACAGGAACTCAGCCCCAGCATTTT
NA,NA,TRBJ1-6,TRBV5-1,CASSLEDSGNSPLHF,TGCGCCAGCAGCTTGGAGGACAGTGGGAATTCACCCCTCCACTTT
NA,TRBD2,TRBJ2-1,TRBV12-5,CASAPLAGVGYNEQFF,TGTGCTAGTGCCCCCTTAGCGGGAGTCGGCTACAATGAGCAGTTCTTC
NA,TRBD2,TRBJ2-7,TRBV5-4,CASSLSGGTSTSEQYF,TGTGCCAGCAGCTTGTCTGGGGGGACTAGTACCTCCGAGCAGTACTTC
NA,TRBD2,TRBJ2-1,TRBV24-1,CATSDLAGGPINEQFF,TGTGCCACCAGTGACCTAGCGGGAGGCCCTATCAATGAGCAGTTCTTC
NA,TRBD1,TRBJ2-7,TRBV5-1,CASSLRDRGSEQYF,TGCGCCAGCAGCTTAAGGGACAGGGGGAGCGAGCAGTACTTC
NA,NA,TRBJ2-3,TRBV7-2,CASSSLAPDTQYF,TGTGCCAGCAGCTCATTAGCCCCAGATACGCAGTATTTT
NA,TRBD2,TRBJ2-7,TRBV9,CASSVGGSSSEQYF,TGTGCCAGCAGCGTAGGCGGGAGCTCGAGCGAGCAGTACTTC
NA,TRBD2,TRBJ2-1,TRBV27,CASSSAGGTYNEQFF,TGTGCCAGCAGTTCAGCGGGAGGGACCTACAATGAGCAGTTCTTC
NA,NA,TRBJ1-2,TRBV5-3,CARSLEPGLRGYTF,TGTGCCAGAAGCTTGGAACCGGGGTTGCGTGGCTACACCTTC
few,NA,TRBJ1-5,TRBV7-8,CASSVTAGEGNQPQHF,TGTGCCAGCAGCGTAACTGCGGGGGAGGGCAATCAGCCCCAGCATTTT
NA,NA,TRBJ1-6,TRBV5-1,CASSPSGAGRSPLHF,TGCGCCAGCAGCCCGTCAGGGGCAGGTCGCTCACCCCTCCACTTT
once,TRBD2,TRBJ2-7,TRBV6-5,CASSYSAGDHEQYF,TGTGCCAGCAGTTACTCGGCGGGGGACCACGAGCAGTACTTC
NA,NA,TRBJ2-1,TRBV27,CASSFRGSLISYNEQFF,TGTGCCAGCAGTTTTAGGGGCAGTTTAATTTCCTACAATGAGCAGTTCTTC
NA,TRBD1,TRBJ2-7,TRBV7-2,CASSPPGQSSYEQYF,TGTGCCAGCAGTCCACCGGGACAGAGCTCCTACGAGCAGTACTTC
NA,NA,TRBJ2-5,TRBV18,CASSLGSGTQETQYF,TGTGCCAGCTCACTTGGAAGCGGGACACAAGAGACCCAGTACTTC
NA,TRBD1,TRBJ2-1,TRBV11-2,CASSLFPGQGAQNEQFF,TGTGCCAGCAGCTTATTTCCTGGACAGGGGGCCCAGAATGAGCAGTTCTTC
NA,TRBD2,TRBJ2-7,TRBV7-9,CASSLGVGLAGPYEQYF,TGTGCCAGCAGCTTAGGAGTGGGGCTAGCGGGGCCCTACGAGCAGTACTTC
NA,NA,TRBJ2-7,TRBV7-9,CASSRDSVAYEQYF,TGTGCCAGCAGCCGAGATAGCGTAGCGTACGAGCAGTACTTC
NA,NA,TRBJ2-7,TRBV3-1/TRBV3-2,CASSQGSGFGGSNTYEQYF,TGTGCCAGCAGCCAAGGCAGCGGTTTTGGGGGCTCCAATACCTACGAGCAGTACTTC
NA,NA,TRBJ2-5,TRBV6-6,CASSPSPPYPGTQETQYF,TGTGCCAGCAGTCCAAGCCCCCCTTATCCGGGAACCCAAGAGACCCAGTACTTC
NA,NA,TRBJ2-1,TRBV6-2/TRBV6-3,CASSYWDSPSGNEQFF,TGTGCCAGCAGTTATTGGGACTCTCCGTCGGGCAATGAGCAGTTCTTC
NA,TRBD1,TRBJ1-5,TRBV5-1,CASSFTTGGDQPQHF,TGCGCCAGCAGCTTTACTACAGGGGGAGATCAGCCCCAGCATTTT